The 27 T cell receptor beta chains below were found in one sample sequenced in a study of tumor-infiltrating lymphocytes in primary liver carcinoma. Total RNA amounting to roughly 450 ng was the source from which TCR beta cDNA was made with a constant-region primer. Modified slightly, ARM-PCR produced TCR beta libraries over three nested multiplex PCR rounds. Use of TRBV1-TRBV30 forward primers with a C-beta reverse primer characterized the first two PCR rounds, which lasted about 9 cycles each. One entry per CDR3 protein results from TCRdb running MiXCR on the multiplex PCR reads. This sample carries about 22,000 distinct CDR3 sequences, more than 70% of them seen once, and the ten largest clones take about 40%. The tissue used was unsorted bulk material of roughly 17-31 mg. RNA and DNA were co-extracted from it with the AllPrep DNA/RNA mini kit. Sequences were obtained from liver tumor tissue from sampling region 2. Specified subset: tumor region T2, inferior pole. All receptors derive from a woman in her twenties or thirties with primary liver carcinoma and hepatitis B virus infection.

Note on this clonotype: Compared with germline, one end of the junction differs, possibly owing to a read error. The chain combines TRBV11-2 with TRBJ2-1, with 8 positions matching TRBD2. Germline CDR1 reads SGHAT; CDR2 reads FQNNGV. CDR3 length: 14 amino acids. The CDR3, as DNA: TGCGCAAGCAGCCTCTTAGCGGGAAAGGGTGAGGAGTTCTTC. Residues: CASSLLAGKGEEFF.

As regards this clonotype: It is likely a read error, because the conserved phenylalanine at the end of the CDR3 is missing. The DNA is left out, because the CDR3 cannot be placed on it with certainty; the CDR3 is given as TCRdb lists it. The rearrangement joins TRBV11-2 to TRBJ2-5; TRBD1, the D gene given by the table, was not confirmed from the DNA. From its first to its last residue, the CDR3 has 13 amino acids. Germline CDR1 is SGHAT and CDR2 is FQNNGV. The CDR3 is CASNPRQIETRYY.

This clonotype was seen once. The chain couples TRBV4-3 to TRBJ2-7; 9 positions match TRBD1. This CDR3 is built from 18 residues. The J segment lost 5 bases and the V segment lost 2 bases, leaving 16 bases of the junction unmatched. Germline values: CDR1 LGHNA, CDR2 YSLEER. The CDR3 loop reads CASSQTVTGGHISHEQYF. The CDR3 DNA reads TGCGCCAGCAGCCAAACTGTGACAGGGGGTCACATTAGCCACGAGCAGTACTTC.

This clonotype was detected once. The chain combines TRBV9 with TRBJ2-7, with TRBD2 matching 12 bases. From germline, CDR1 is SGDLS and CDR2 YYNGEE. Trimming at V came to 9 bases and at J to 5 bases, leaving 12 bases not matched to a gene. The CDR3 totals 15 residues. CDR3 residues: CANSPSSGRAHEQYF. For the CDR3, the DNA is TGTGCCAACAGTCCCTCTAGCGGGAGGGCCCACGAGCAGTACTTC. The full variable domain, rest sourced from reference TRBV9 and TRBJ2-7, is DSGVTQTPKHLITATGQRVTLRCSPRSGDLSVYWYQQSLDQGLQFLIQYYNGEERAKGNILERFSAQQFPDLHSELNLSSLELGDSALYFCANSPSSGRAHEQYFGPGTRLTVT.

About this clonotype: The junction departs from germline at one end; a sequencing error may be responsible. The chain links TRBV11-2 to TRBJ2-3, with TRBD2 matching 14 bases. The V gene's germline CDR1 is SGHAT and CDR2 FQNNGV. The CDR3 covers 18 residues. CDR3 nucleotide sequence: TGCGCCAGCAGCTTCACTTTTGGGACTAGCGGGAGTTTAGGTACGCAGTATTTT. This encodes CASSFTFGTSGSLGTQYF.

The chain combines TRBV5-6 with TRBJ2-7; 8 nucleotides match TRBD1. This CDR3 is built from 13 residues. V shed 9 bases, J shed 9 bases, and the junction held 14 bases outside the gene matches. CDR1 and CDR2 from the germline V gene are SGHDT and YYEEEE. The CDR3 DNA is TGTGCCACCAACCTACGGACAGGGCTATCGCAGTACTTC. Protein product: CATNLRTGLSQYF. The full variable domain, its missing parts supplied by reference TRBV5-6 and TRBJ2-7, is DAGVTQSPTHLIKTRGQQVTLRCSPKSGHDTVSWYQQALGQGPQFIFQYYEEEERQRGNFPDRFSGHQFPNYSSELNVNALLLGDSALYLCATNLRTGLSQYFGPGTRLTVT.

A note on this clonotype: A junction end diverges from the germline sequence, so it may reflect a read error. The chain couples TRBV12-3 or TRBV12-4 to TRBJ2-5, with 8 positions matching TRBD1. This CDR3 has 13 amino acids. This CDR3 reads CASSTDRAGAQYF. CDR3 coding DNA: TGCGCCAGCAGTACGGACAGGGCCGGGGCCCAGTACTTC.

For this clonotype: Because the CDR3 is missing its conserved closing phenylalanine or tryptophan, this is likely a read error. It is unclear where the CDR3 begins or ends on the DNA, so no DNA is shown, and the CDR3 is as TCRdb lists it. The rearrangement links TRBV11-1 to TRBJ2-7. The germline gives CDR1 SGHAT, CDR2 FQDESV (reference sequence). The CDR3 is 14 amino acids long, termini counted. CDR3 residues: CASSLATASNEHYL.

This clonotype was counted once. The V call is TRBV5-8, the J call TRBJ2-7, with D possibly being TRBD1 (6 bases). The V and J ends lost 2 bases and 13 bases respectively, with 22 bases between them. CDR3 length: 14 amino acids. The germline CDR1 and CDR2 sequences are SGHTS and YDEGEE. CDR3 sequence: CASSFNGQPYGQYF. The CDR3 DNA follows: TGTGCCAGCAGCTTCAATGGACAGCCCTACGGTCAATACTTC.

About this clonotype: This is likely a read error, given that the CDR3 carries no conserved phenylalanine or tryptophan at its end. The chain carries TRBV28 and TRBJ1-1; no definite D call. Trimming pared 5 bases from V and 7 bases from J, leaving 23 bases between. The CDR3 loop spans 16 amino acids. Germline CDR1 is MDHEN and CDR2 is SYDVKM. The CDR3 region has the DNA TGTGCCAGCAGTACGATAGCCCTGGAAAGGGAAAATGAAGCTTTCTAT. It translates to CASSTIALERENEAFY.

This clonotype was observed a few times. CDR3: CVNGPSSLAGVNGETQYF. CDR3 coding DNA: TGTGTCAACGGCCCTAGTTCACTAGCGGGAGTTAACGGAGAGACCCAGTACTTC. The chain is built from TRBV11-3 and TRBJ2-5; the match to TRBD2 covers 11 bases. The germline gives CDR1 SGHNT, CDR2 YENEEA. The CDR3 consists of 18 residues.

This clonotype was seen a few times. Just one base apart from a much larger clone, this may be a read error. This chain joins TRBV11-2 and TRBJ2-1; 7 bases map to TRBD1. Germline-derived CDR1 and CDR2 are SGHAT and FQNNGV. The junction had 7 bases not matched to a gene; V was cut back by 8 bases and J by 0 bases. The CDR3 sequence is 15 residues long. The CDR3: CASGSEGASYNEQFF. The CDR3 DNA follows: TGTGCCAGCGGCTCCGAGGGGGCCTCCTACAATGAGCAGTTCTTC. Full variable domain (remainder filled in from reference TRBV11-2 and TRBJ2-1): EAGVAQSPRYKIIEKRQSVAFWCNPISGHATLYWYQQILGQGPKLLIQFQNNGVVDDSQLPKDRFSAERLKGVDSTLKIQPAKLEDSAVYLCASGSEGASYNEQFFGPGTRLTVL.

Comment on this clonotype: Sequence at one end of the junction differs from germline and may be a read error. This CDR3 reads CASSPRGGDWSYGNTF. CDR3 nucleotides: TGCGCTAGCAGCCCACGAGGCGGGGATTGGAGCTATGGCAACACCTTC. The chain is built from TRBV11-2 and TRBJ1-2; D is unclear. Germline V CDR1 and CDR2: SGHAT, FQNNGV. The CDR3 runs 16 residues.

This clonotype came up many times. The chain uses TRBV19 and TRBJ2-2; unclear D gene. V was clipped by 3 bases and J by 5 bases, with 4 bases between them. The germline V gene has CDR1 LNHDA and CDR2 SQIVND (reference sequence). The CDR3 sequence is 12 residues long. The CDR3 spells CASSIWTGELFF. DNA for the CDR3: TGTGCCAGTAGTATTTGGACCGGGGAGCTGTTTTTT.

A remark on this clonotype: A read error may produce the germline difference seen at one junction end. The chain employs TRBV29-1 and TRBJ2-7; TRBD2 might be the D (6 bases). The CDR3 runs 13 residues. Germline values: CDR1 SQVTM, CDR2 ANQGSEA. The CDR3 reads CSVRLGGGREHYF. The CDR3 region has the DNA TGCAGCGTTAGACTAGGAGGAGGGCGCGAGCACTACTTC.

About this clonotype: The junction and the germline gene differ at one end; a read error may be behind it. The V gene is TRBV7-9, the J gene TRBJ2-3; TRBD1 matches at 7 bases. There are 14 residues in the CDR3. Germline V gene data show CDR1 as SEHNR and CDR2 as FQNEAQ (reference sequence). CDR3 sequence (DNA): TGTCCCAGCAACGCCGACAGGGACGCAGATACGCAGTATTTT. It translates to CPSNADRDADTQYF.

V is TRBV29-1 and J is TRBJ2-1; 11 bases agree with TRBD2. Germline trimming cut 7 bases from V and 11 bases from J; bases unmatched to any gene: 25. Germline V CDR1 and CDR2: SQVTM, ANQGSEA. The CDR3 has 18 residues. CDR3 nucleotide sequence: TGCAGCGATTCAAGACTGGCCGCCCTAGCGGGAGGTGTGAATAAGCAGTTCTTC. Translation: CSDSRLAALAGGVNKQFF.

The V and J genes are TRBV7-8 and TRBJ2-7; 12 nucleotides match TRBD2. Germline loops: CDR1 SGHVS, CDR2 FQNEAQ. V trimming: 9 bases; J trimming: 3 bases; junction bases outside the gene matches: 9. CDR3 length: 15 residues. CDR3 DNA: TGTGCCAGTGGTAGGACTAGCGGGGCCAACTACGAGCAGTACTTC. It specifies CASGRTSGANYEQYF.

CDR3 sequence (DNA): TGTGCCATCAGTGAACCCGTGACAGGGGCCGATATGCAATATTTT. Translated, it gives CAISEPVTGADMQYF. This chain joins TRBV10-3 and TRBJ2-3; TRBD1 agrees at 8 bases. Losses at the gene ends were 3 bases for V and 15 bases for J; bases not matched to a gene: 17. The CDR3 sequence is 15 residues long. Germline assignment: CDR1 ENHRY and CDR2 SYGVKD.

V is TRBV6-5 and J is TRBJ2-7, with D tentatively TRBD1 or TRBD2 (5 bases each). Looked up from germline, CDR1 is MNHEY and CDR2 is SVGAGI. V was trimmed by 2 bases and J by 0 bases, leaving 11 bases between them. The length of the CDR3 is 15 residues. The CDR3 sequence: CASSYGDGSSYEQYF. CDR3 coding DNA: TGTGCCAGCAGTTACGGGGACGGCAGCTCCTACGAGCAGTACTTC.

A note on this clonotype: Compared with germline, one end of the junction differs, possibly owing to a read error. V gene TRBV10-3 combines with J gene TRBJ2-3; 7 bases are a match to TRBD1. The germline CDR1 and CDR2 sequences are ENHRY and SYGVKD. CDR3 size: 15 residues. CDR3 amino acids: CDISEPGTEADTLYF. CDR3 DNA: TGTGACATCAGTGAACCCGGGACAGAGGCCGATACGCTGTATTTT.

Concerning this clonotype: The CDR3 end shows no conserved phenylalanine or tryptophan, and so a read error is likely. The chain couples TRBV10-2 to TRBJ2-7; 8 bases agree with TRBD1. CDR1 is WSHSY and CDR2 is SAAADI in the germline V gene. The CDR3 contains 17 residues. As DNA, the CDR3 is TGCGCCAGCAGTGAGTTTCTCCTAGGACAGGGAGACCACGAACAGTACTAC. Its translation: CASSEFLLGQGDHEQYY.

On this clonotype: At one boundary the junction diverges from the germline segment, which might be a read error. CDR3 loop: CASSSTRAGGTNTGELFF. Written as DNA, the CDR3 is TGTGCCAGCAGCTCAACCCGAGCGGGAGGCACGAACACCGGGGAGTTGTTTTTT. V and J are TRBV11-2 and TRBJ2-2; 9 bases are a match to TRBD2. This CDR3 comprises 18 residues. Germline CDR1 SGHAT, CDR2 FQNNGV.

This clonotype was seen just once. Sequence at one end of the junction differs from germline and may be a read error. The chain employs TRBV28 and TRBJ1-2; 11 nucleotides match TRBD1. Germline V gives CDR1 MDHEN, CDR2 SYDVKM. This CDR3 is built from 15 residues. CDR3 nucleotides: TGTGTCAGCATCCAAGGACAGGGGGCAAACTATTGCTACACCTTC. It specifies CVSIQGQGANYCYTF.

J is TRBJ2-4 and V is TRBV28; D is perhaps TRBD2 (6 bases). Germline CDR1 and CDR2: MDHEN and SYDVKM. CDR3 length: 15 residues. Trimming pared 0 bases from V and 3 bases from J, leaving 9 bases between. This chain's CDR3 is CASSLWMGGKNIQYF. CDR3 sequence (DNA): TGTGCCAGCAGTTTATGGATGGGAGGCAAAAACATTCAGTACTTC.

Turning to this clonotype: Germline is not matched at one junction end, which may reflect a read error. This chain links TRBV6-2 or TRBV6-3 with TRBJ2-7; maybe TRBD2 (6 bases). This CDR3 is 15 amino acids long. Germline V gene data show CDR1 as MNHEY and CDR2 as SVGEGT. The CDR3 is CTSSQLVGGLYEQYF. In DNA form, the CDR3 reads TGTACCAGCAGCCAATTAGTGGGAGGACTTTACGAGCAGTACTTC.

This clonotype was counted only a few times. Germline is not matched at one junction end, which may reflect a read error. The rearrangement uses TRBV4-3 and TRBJ2-3; TRBD2 matches at 12 bases. The germline CDR1 and CDR2 sequences are LGHNA and YSLEER. This CDR3 contains 18 residues. The CDR3, as DNA: TGCGCCCGCAGCCAAGAAGGCCTAGCGGGAGGGCCAACAGATACACAGTATTTT. Amino acids: CARSQEGLAGGPTDTQYF.